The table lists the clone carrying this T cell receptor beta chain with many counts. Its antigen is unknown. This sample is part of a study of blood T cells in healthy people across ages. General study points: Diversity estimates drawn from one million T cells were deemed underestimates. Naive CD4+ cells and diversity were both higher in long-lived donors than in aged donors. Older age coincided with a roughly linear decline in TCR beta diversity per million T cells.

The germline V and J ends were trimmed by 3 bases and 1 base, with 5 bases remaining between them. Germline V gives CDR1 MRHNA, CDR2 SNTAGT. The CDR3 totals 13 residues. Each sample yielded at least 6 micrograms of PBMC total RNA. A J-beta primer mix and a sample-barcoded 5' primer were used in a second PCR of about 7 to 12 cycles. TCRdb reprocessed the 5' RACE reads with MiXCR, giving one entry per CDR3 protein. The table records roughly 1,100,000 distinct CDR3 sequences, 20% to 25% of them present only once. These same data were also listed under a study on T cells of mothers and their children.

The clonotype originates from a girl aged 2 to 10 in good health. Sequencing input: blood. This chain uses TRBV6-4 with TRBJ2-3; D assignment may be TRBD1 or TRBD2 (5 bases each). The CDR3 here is CASSEGGTDTQYF. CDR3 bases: TGTGCCAGCAGTGAGGGGGGCACAGATACGCAGTATTTT.